One and the same sample provided the 18 T cell receptor beta chains below, sequenced in a study of CD8+ T cells in alopecia areata. Stated treatment: oral pan-JAK inhibitor, 5-10 mg twice daily. After isolation, RNA underwent reverse transcription to generate cDNA as the sequencing template. Sequenced by immunoSEQ multiplex PCR; TCRdb stores in-frame clones only, minus some. The data contain about 120,000 clones, 50% to 75% of them singletons. The source material was CD8+ T cells sorted from blood, sampled at week 4, from a patient treated with tofacitinib. Receptor source: a human donor with alopecia areata.

Only a few counts were recorded for this clone. The chain couples TRBV28 to TRBJ2-7, with 7 bases that match TRBD2. The CDR3 runs to 15 residues. V trimming: 5 bases; J trimming: 5 bases; junction bases outside the gene matches: 12. CDR1 and CDR2 (germline): MDHEN, SYDVKM. CDR3 residues: CASSLTGGGVDEQYF. The CDR3 coding sequence is TGTGCCAGCAGTCTGACCGGCGGGGGTGTCGACGAGCAGTACTTC. The entire variable domain, with the rest obtained from reference TRBV28 and TRBJ2-7, is as follows: DVKVTQSSRYLVKRTGEKVFLECVQDMDHENMFWYRQDPGLGLRLIYFSYDVKMKEKGDIPEGYSVSREKKERFSLILESASTNQTSMYLCASSLTGGGVDEQYFGPGTRLTVT.

The chain has TRBV6-5 and TRBJ2-7; no firm D call. The germline V gene has CDR1 MNHEY and CDR2 SVGAGI. The CDR3 length is 14 residues. V shed 6 bases and J shed 1 base, with 13 bases lying between them. This CDR3 reads CASSLTWGSYEQYF. The CDR3 DNA follows: TGTGCCAGCAGCCTTACCTGGGGATCCTACGAGCAGTACTTC.

This clone was found a few times. The chain employs TRBV27 and TRBJ1-2; D remains ambiguous. Germline loops: CDR1 MNHEY, CDR2 SMNVEV (reference sequence). The CDR3 spans 11 residues. Trimming stripped 4 bases from V and 8 bases from J, with 8 bases between. The CDR3 coding sequence is TGTGCCAGCAGTTCTGGTGCCGGCTACACCTTC. This gives the protein CASSSGAGYTF.

Only one count was recorded for this clone. The V and J genes are TRBV2 and TRBJ2-5; D is possibly TRBD1 (5 bases). Germline V gives CDR1 SNHLY, CDR2 FYNNEI. The CDR3 length is 13 residues. V lost 2 bases to trimming and J lost 4 bases, with 8 bases between them. The CDR3 sequence is CASSEPRGETQYF. The CDR3 DNA follows: TGTGCCAGCAGTGAACCAAGGGGAGAGACCCAGTACTTC.

V and J are TRBV2 and TRBJ2-7, with D possibly being TRBD2 (6 bases). CDR1 and CDR2 from the germline V gene are SNHLY and FYNNEI. This CDR3 spans 13 amino acids. Trimming shortened V by 2 bases and J by 3 bases, and 8 bases separated the two germline ends. CDR3 DNA: TGTGCCAGCAGTGAAATGGGGGGCTACGAGCAGTACTTC. This gives the protein CASSEMGGYEQYF. The full variable domain, with the rest looked up from reference TRBV2 and TRBJ2-7, is EPEVTQTPSHQVTQMGQEVILRCVPISNHLYFYWYRQILGQKVEFLVSFYNNEISEKSEIFDDQFSVERPDGSNFTLKIRSTKLEDSAMYFCASSEMGGYEQYFGPGTRLTVT.

The chain links TRBV5-6 to TRBJ2-5, with a possible D match to TRBD1 (5 bases). This CDR3 is built from 15 residues. Germline V gene lookup returns CDR1 SGHDT and CDR2 YYEEEE. Trimming left V 4 bases short and J 0 bases short, with 13 bases between. For the CDR3, the DNA is TGTGCCAGCAGCGCGCCTCAGGGTTACCAAGAGACCCAGTACTTC. It encodes CASSAPQGYQETQYF.

The chain joins TRBV9 to TRBJ1-2, with 7 bases matching TRBD1. This CDR3 spans 16 amino acids. The V gene end was trimmed by 6 bases and the J gene end by 1 base; junction bases not matched to a gene: 12. Germline V CDR1 and CDR2: SGDLS, YYNGEE. CDR3 amino acids: CASNSLLGQINYGYTF. As DNA, the CDR3 is TGTGCCAGCAATTCCTTGCTGGGACAGATTAACTATGGCTACACCTTC.

In this sample, this clone turned up a few times. This chain joins TRBV29-1 and TRBJ2-1; 13 bases are a match to TRBD2. The CDR3 is 16 amino acids. CDR1 is SQVTM, CDR2 ANQGSEA, per germline. With 7 bases clipped from V and 3 bases from J, the junction kept 9 bases outside the gene matches. The CDR3 spells CSAAGLAGDLYNEQFF. The CDR3, as DNA: TGCAGCGCCGCCGGACTAGCGGGGGACCTCTACAATGAGCAGTTCTTC.

The gene calls are TRBV30 and TRBJ2-7; 8 nucleotides match TRBD1. Germline CDR1 and CDR2: GTSNPN and SVGIG (reference sequence). J was trimmed by 6 bases and V by 1 base; bases with no gene match: 2. The length of the CDR3 is 12 residues. The CDR3 is CAWSAQGAEQYF. The CDR3, as DNA: TGTGCCTGGAGTGCTCAGGGGGCCGAGCAGTACTTC. The variable domain in full, completed from reference TRBV30 and TRBJ2-7, reads SQTIHQWPATLVQPVGSPLSLECTVEGTSNPNLYWYRQAAGRGLQLLFYSVGIGQISSEVPQNLSASRPQDRQFILSSKKLLLSDSGFYLCAWSAQGAEQYFGPGTRLTVT.

This rearrangement joins TRBV2 to TRBJ1-2, with D hard to call. The CDR3 consists of 10 residues. CDR1 is SNHLY and CDR2 is FYNNEI in the germline V gene. The V end was cut by 9 bases, the J end by 4 bases, with 6 bases between. The CDR3 is CARTPYGYTF. The CDR3 region has the DNA TGTGCCAGAACCCCCTATGGCTACACCTTC.

This clone occurred a few times. This chain joins TRBV2 and TRBJ2-1, with TRBD2 matching over 9 bases. Per germline, CDR1 SNHLY and CDR2 FYNNEI. Losses at the gene ends were 6 bases for V and 3 bases for J; bases not matched to a gene: 6. This CDR3 comprises 15 residues. This chain's CDR3 is CASRDDSGGYNEQFF. For the CDR3, the DNA is TGTGCCAGCAGGGATGATAGCGGGGGCTACAATGAGCAGTTCTTC.

This clone has just a few counts. V gene TRBV20-1 combines with J gene TRBJ1-1; no firm D call. The CDR3 spans 11 residues. Germline CDR1 reads DFQATT; CDR2 reads SNEGSKA (reference sequence). Trimming took 5 bases from V and 2 from J, leaving 6 bases between them. The CDR3 loop reads CSAYNNTEAFF. CDR3 bases: TGCAGTGCTTACAATAACACTGAAGCTTTCTTT.

The chain has TRBV9 and TRBJ2-7, with 8 positions matching TRBD1. Germline V gives CDR1 SGDLS, CDR2 YYNGEE. V dropped 4 bases and J dropped 2; count of bases not matched to a gene: 5. There are 14 residues in the CDR3. CDR3 residues: CASSKGQETYEQYF. The CDR3 DNA sequence: TGTGCCAGCAGCAAGGGACAGGAGACCTACGAGCAGTACTTC. The whole variable domain, remainder taken from reference TRBV9 and TRBJ2-7, is DSGVTQTPKHLITATGQRVTLRCSPRSGDLSVYWYQQSLDQGLQFLIQYYNGEERAKGNILERFSAQQFPDLHSELNLSSLELGDSALYFCASSKGQETYEQYFGPGTRLTVT.

The chain joins TRBV19 to TRBJ2-5; possibly TRBD1 for D (6 bases). The CDR3 length is 15 residues. Germline V gene data show CDR1 as LNHDA and CDR2 as SQIVND (reference sequence). Trimming shortened V by 1 base and J by 1 base, and 10 bases separated the two germline ends. As DNA, the CDR3 is TGTGCCAGTAGTATAGTAGGGGGAGCCCAAGAGACCCAGTACTTC. It is translated as CASSIVGGAQETQYF.

The rearrangement uses TRBV29-1 and TRBJ2-7, with TRBD1 matching 7 bases. V was pared by 4 bases and J by 0 bases, with 3 bases of the junction left unmatched. The CDR3 extends over 13 amino acids. The germline V gene has CDR1 SQVTM and CDR2 ANQGSEA. Here the CDR3 DNA reads TGCAGCGTTGTGACAGGGACCTCCTACGAGCAGTACTTC. This sequence encodes CSVVTGTSYEQYF.

This clone was counted a few times. The chain couples TRBV29-1 to TRBJ2-1; 7 nucleotides line up with TRBD2. This CDR3 has 13 residues. V trimming: 4 bases; J trimming: 6 bases; junction bases outside the gene matches: 6. Germline-derived CDR1 and CDR2 are SQVTM and ANQGSEA. The CDR3 region is CSVASGTLNEQFF. The CDR3 coding sequence is TGCAGCGTTGCTAGCGGTACTCTCAATGAGCAGTTCTTC.

J is TRBJ2-7 and V is TRBV30; TRBD1 matches 9 bases. Unmatched junction bases numbered 11, after V lost 6 bases and J lost 5 bases. The CDR3 has 14 amino acids. Germline values: CDR1 GTSNPN, CDR2 SVGIG (reference sequence). CDR3 loop: CACQPTGTGNEQYF. DNA for the CDR3: TGTGCCTGCCAACCTACCGGGACAGGGAACGAGCAGTACTTC.

In its sample, this clone was seen a few times. CDR3 bases: TGCAGCGTTGACCTAAGGACAGGGGTCGGCTACGAGCAGTACTTC. The encoded protein is CSVDLRTGVGYEQYF. The chain employs TRBV29-1 and TRBJ2-7; 9 bases map to TRBD1. In germline, CDR1 is SQVTM, CDR2 ANQGSEA. The V segment lost 3 bases and the J segment 3 bases; nucleotides outside the gene matches: 9. The CDR3 contains 15 residues.